This TCR beta chain was retrieved from a study of cytomegalovirus exposure and HLA in healthy donors listed by TCRdb under 2017. Describing the broader study: According to an earlier analysis of 587 of the donors, about 170 million T cells yielded 120 million or so unique TCR beta sequences and approximately 280 Gb of sequence data. An early release covering roughly 580 HLA-typed donors comprised about 300 gigabases of sequencing data and approximately 85 million unique TCR sequences. Among the roughly 390 genotyped donors, approximately 81% belonged to the genetic ancestry cluster associated with self-reported Caucasian donors. The study aimed to test whether cataloging public T cell receptors could reveal signatures of past pathogen exposure. The T cell repertoires of several hundred subjects were profiled by immunosequencing and related to cytomegalovirus serostatus. Besides the first cohort of under 700 subjects, a separate validation cohort made up of roughly 120 different subjects was used. The study combined high-throughput TCR immunosequencing, statistical association of individual TCRs with disease status, and machine learning to predict cytomegalovirus infection status. A later analysis re-examined previously published TCR beta repertoires from roughly 720 donors and added high-resolution HLA genotyping to investigate patterns of TCR occurrence. The later analysis used no new phenotypic data to find candidate immune exposures, relying instead on TCR beta sequences and their occurrence across donors. An earlier analysis of 450 to 750 of the donors used high-throughput TCR beta sequencing to judge whether each TCR beta V gene segment behaved as functional or pseudogenic. Alongside the repertoire data, information on donor age, sex, ethnicity and CMV serostatus was compiled. In a later genetic analysis, genome-wide SNP genotypes for about 55% of the roughly 670 donors were used, and that subset was treated as a discovery cohort. All discovery cohort repertoires had been generated on a single sequencing platform. Class I and class II HLA loci were covered by the typing at four-digit resolution. Typing coverage varied by locus: roughly 620-640 donors for A, B, C, DRB1 and DQB1; approximately 520 for DQA1; nearly 610 for DPA1; some 470 for DPB1. Roughly five DR-DQ haplotypes were treated as single units for association and clustering because of strong linkage in the cohort. Among about 390 genotyped donors of the cohort, an average of roughly 240,000 unique TCR beta nucleotide sequences were sequenced per donor, roughly 18% of them non-productive.

Comments on this clone: Its antigen remains unidentified. No base-level quality is on record; no much larger clone is a single base apart.

In total, approximately 690 healthy bone marrow donors made up the cohort. All cohort members were sampled while nominally healthy, although unrecorded immune exposures were likely present. The donor tested CMV seropositive and was one of the 289 seropositive cohort members. Each donor provided a peripheral blood sample, and peripheral blood mononuclear cells were used for TCR beta sequencing. The Qiagen DNeasy Blood Extraction Kit was used to extract genomic DNA from the blood cell samples. Library method: the immunoSEQ multiplex PCR assay. For the multiplex PCR, a mixture combining 60 forward primers for TCR Vbeta segments and 13 reverse primers for TCR Jbeta segments was used. The CDR3 region of rearranged TCR beta genes was amplified from genomic DNA with a multiplex PCR assay. Amplified TCR beta libraries were sequenced as 87-base-pair reads on the Illumina HiSeq System. In the source study's methods: In a later analysis, tens of millions of unique TCR beta chains were counted across the approximately 640 repertoires, and approximately 11 million of these chains were shared by at least two donors. A nearest-neighbor algorithm error-corrected the raw reads and collapsed the reads into unique sequences, merging closely related sequences to remove PCR and sequencing errors. Alignment of CDR3 sequences to IMGT reference sequences was used to assign V, D and J gene segments. For a sequence to be retained, a match of at least six nucleotides to both a V gene segment and a J gene segment was required. A rearrangement was called productive if the CDR3 had no stop codons and remained in frame with V and J, and every other rearrangement was called non-productive. Following IMGT convention, CDR3 was defined as the stretch from the second conserved V-encoded cysteine up to the conserved J-encoded phenylalanine. The earlier analysis of about 560 of the donors excluded any sequence lacking an unambiguous match to a single V gene segment. An earlier analysis of around 600 of the donors classified V segments as functional when productive rearrangements were above 56.7% and as segregating when the standard deviation between donors was above 5%. A statistical classification framework was built to diagnose cytomegalovirus status from the catalog of TCR beta chain sequences. In a later analysis, TCR nucleotide sequences were compared against IMGT/GENE-DB human TR gene sequences so that V and J genes could be assigned. A later analysis assigned CDR3 sequences and most-parsimonious VDJ recombination scenarios with the TCRdist pipeline. In a later analysis, each TCR beta chain was defined by its CDR3 amino acid sequence together with its V-gene family, and reads lacking a unique V-gene family were excluded. As a way to deal with suspected cross-contamination and a sequencing artifact, a later analysis dropped roughly 600 nucleotide sequences that were highly shared and had low generation probability. In a later analysis, a clonal expansion index was calculated for each public chain from normalized within-repertoire ranks of inferred template counts. A later analysis computed generation probabilities with a VDJ recombination model fitted to out-of-frame rearrangements, and checked the results against IGoR. In a later analysis, hypergeometric tests were used to score TCR-TCR, TCR-HLA and TCR-CMV co-occurrence, with a repertoire-size bias correction applied to TCR pairs. False discovery rates were estimated in a later analysis by permuting HLA or CMV assignments 20 times. In a later analysis, co-occurring TCRs were grouped using DBSCAN, with TCRdist sequence similarity added in when clustering inside HLA-allele-positive subsets. Repertoires with fewer than 30,000 or more than 120,000 public chains were left out of co-occurrence clustering, as were five repertoires with anomalous nucleotide sharing. TCRdb's version of the immuneACCESS table is confined to in-frame rearrangements and falls short of the full clone set. An unresolved V gene accounts for under half of the shortfall where checked; the remainder is of unknown origin. The V and J calls and clone size come from that table; D and trimming were worked out from the DNA. The sample yields about 160,000 clones; around 80% were counted once. Around 1.5% of the sample goes to the ten largest clones.

The study at large found these results: A later genetic analysis associated a missense DCLRE1C variant with V-gene and J-gene trimming of TCR beta chains, and an independent cohort replicated the association. In a later analysis, 15,000 to 20,000 TCR beta sequences were associated with specific HLA alleles at a false discovery rate of 0.05. A later analysis found that most CMV-associated TCR beta chains appeared HLA-restricted, with HLA associations seemingly driven largely by CMV exposure. In both the original and validation cohorts, the classifier was reported to diagnose cytomegalovirus status with high specificity and sensitivity. Presence/absence analyses assumed roughly uniform sequencing depth across donors, an assumption that may not hold. Immune exposure information for the cohort was limited to CMV serostatus. A later analysis reported that several top co-occurrence clusters appeared linked to parvovirus B19, influenza, CMV and Epstein-Barr virus. In an earlier analysis of some 550 of the donors, most TCR beta V segments were observed in productive rearrangements about 87% or about 30% of the time, broadly matching IMGT annotations. A later genetic analysis reported fewer N-insertions in productive TCRs among donors in an Asian-associated ancestry cluster than the roughly 620-donor mean. The authors suggested that the approach could potentially be extended to other disease states and immunological phenotypes. The cohort was sequenced for TCR beta chains only, and without alpha or paired-chain data the features that could be detected were limited. Most TCR sequences were seen in very few donors, while some public TCRs were found in many individuals. Assigning TCR associations to individual alleles was difficult when HLA alleles, especially DR and DQ, strongly co-occurred. Linkage disequilibrium might explain the correlated functional status among segregating V segments, but an unknown experimental factor could not be ruled out. The study listed over 150 TCR beta chains as associated with cytomegalovirus. The sequencing pipeline was judged likely to have produced a cluster of highly shared sequence variants as a technical artifact. A few of the identified cytomegalovirus-associated TCR beta chains were confirmed in vitro to be specific for cytomegalovirus antigens. Because counts were too low, seventeen rarely observed V segments, including chromosome 9 orphons, were left out of the earlier analysis of 587 of the donors. A further reported finding was that TCR beta sequences accurately predicted the HLA-A and HLA-B alleles for most subjects in the first cohort. In a later analysis, TCR association rates were found to vary across HLA loci, with the most associated TCRs seen for DRB1 alleles and the fewest for HLA-C alleles. In a later analysis, HLA-associated TCR beta chains showed more clonal expansion and lower generation probabilities than non-associated chains that were equally common. Because HLA typing was missing for some donors at each locus, association tests included only the typed subset.

The receptor's source is a girl aged 10 to 17 in good health and CMV-seropositive. What was sequenced was PBMCs.

The nucleotides read TGTGCCAGCTCACACAGGGGGGACTCGGCTCTGTACAATGAGCAGTTCTTC. Its protein is CASSHRGDSALYNEQFF. The chain is assembled from TRBV18 and TRBJ2-1; 8 junctional bases match TRBD1. The CDR3 starts with the cysteine, ends with the phenylalanine, and has 17 residues. Here the CDR3 DNA is all that survives: 51 bases in frame from base 1. Trimming removed 4 bases from V and 4 bases from J; the gene matches leave 12 bases unexplained. As encoded in the germline V gene, CDR1 is KGHSH while CDR2 is LQKENI. Joined to the reference TRBV18 and TRBJ2-1 proteins, this CDR3 gives the full variable domain: NAGVMQNPRHLVRRRGQEARLRCSPMKGHSHVYWYRQLPEEGLKFMVYLQKENIIDESGMPKERFSAEFPKEGPSILRIQQVVRGDSAAYFCASSHRGDSALYNEQFFGPGTRLTVL.